The source of this T cell receptor beta chain is a study of blood T cells in healthy people across ages. The study's findings and limits: Per million T cells, the diversity of TCR beta decreased roughly linearly as age advanced. Diversity was estimated from one million T cells, and these estimates were considered underestimates.

Combining a sample-barcoded 5' primer with a J-beta primer mix, a second PCR ran for about 7 to 11 cycles. TCRdb re-analysed the 5' RACE reads in MiXCR, keeping a single row per CDR3 protein. The repertoire holds 900,000 to 950,000 distinct CDR3 sequences, with almost 30% as singletons. The sample holds a few counts of this clonotype. Its antigen is currently unknown. Per the germline V gene, CDR1 is SGHVS and CDR2 is FQNEAQ. The CDR3 has 18 amino acids. V was pared by 1 base and J by 8 bases, with 24 bases between. The same data also contributed to another study, on T cells of mothers and their children. As that report states: Three healthy Caucasian mothers, along with their six children, served as the donors. The study found slightly higher but non-significant overlap in related versus unrelated mother-child pairs.

This sequence joins TRBV7-8 and TRBJ2-1, with D possibly TRBD1 on 5 matching bases. The sequencing input was blood. The sequence was obtained from a woman aged 40-49 years in good health. CDR3 sequence reads: CASSLGWQAVEVGDEQFF. The CDR3, as DNA: TGTGCCAGCAGCTTAGGATGGCAGGCCGTTGAGGTAGGGGATGAGCAGTTCTTC.